This T cell receptor (beta chain) was sequenced in a study of tumor-infiltrating lymphocytes in primary liver carcinoma listed by TCRdb under 2017. Looking at the study overall: Of the five patients, three men and two women aged 30 to 69 years, four had hepatocellular carcinoma and one had combined HCC and intrahepatic cholangiocarcinoma. The five patients had tumors staged T1-T3 N0M0, with maximum diameters ranging from about 4.2 to 10 cm. Samples yielded roughly 3.65 to 7.5 million productive TCRbeta reads; read depth did not differ significantly between tissue types. Across five regions of each liver tumor, along with adjacent normal tissue and blood, the study brought together TCRbeta repertoire sequencing, expression microarrays and whole-exome sequencing. A total of roughly 35 specimens from 5 patients went through TCRbeta repertoire sequencing, namely 25 tumor regions, 5 adjacent noncancerous liver tissues and 5 peripheral blood samples. Agilent mRNA microarray profiling was performed on the approximately 27 tumor region samples to relate TCRbeta repertoire diversity to the local molecular phenotype. Repertoires from technical replicates were highly reproducible, with mean shared-clone rates approximately 0.92 and correlation coefficients above 0.95.

What the study reported, not specific to this receptor: The top 250 clones accounted for a significantly greater share of the repertoire in tumors than in blood (p = 0.039). Since the samples were bulk and unsorted, there was no way to compare CD4+ and CD8+ T cell repertoires. Because sequencing covered only the TCR beta chain and unpaired alpha chains were not captured, true repertoire diversity is likely underestimated. Just about 8-25% of top clones turned up in all five regions of a tumor, which suggests spatial heterogeneity among tumor-infiltrating T cells. Only five patients were included in the study, and the authors note that the findings should be validated in a larger study. Repertoire overlap was higher between tumor regions (mean roughly 35%) than tumor-adjacent (around 17%) or tumor-blood (14%) pairs, consistent with antigen-driven expansion.

Using a constant-region primer and ProtoScript II reverse transcriptase, TCRbeta-specific cDNA was reverse-transcribed from roughly 460 ng total RNA. TCRbeta libraries were built with three nested multiplex PCR rounds, a slightly modified ARM-PCR procedure. Each of the first two PCR rounds ran for about 10 cycles using multiplex TRBV1-TRBV30 forward primers together with a Cbeta reverse primer. Sample barcodes and Illumina adapters were added in a final 25-cycle PCR with Deep VentR polymerase. Before sequencing, amplicons of 200-500 bp were gel-purified using a QIAquick gel extraction kit. An Illumina HiSeq 2500 was used to sequence the TCRbeta amplicons with 250-bp paired-end reads. As for the original processing: Quality trimming of reads was performed with Trimmomatic v0.33, and paired reads were merged with FLASH v1.2.11 so that full CDR3 sequences could be recovered. V, D and J germline segments were assigned to the rearranged TCRbeta sequences by MiGEC v1.2.1b. Clonotype statistics and Shannon-Wiener diversity indices were computed with VDJtools v1.0.0. To cut down on sampling bias, every analysis after diversity analysis relied on just the 250 most abundant clonotypes from each sample. In-frame beta chains were kept once TCRdb had trimmed the public reads at Q25 with fastp and called clones with MiXCR. CDR3 protein sequences are deduplicated, and each keeps its most common genes and DNA. These V and J calls originate from TCRdb's pipeline instead of the authors' own analysis. Counted in this sample were 100,000 or so distinct CDR3 sequences; approximately 80% of them appeared once. The top ten constitute about 20% of the sample.

Total RNA and DNA were co-extracted from 20-30 mg of bulk tissue with the AllPrep DNA/RNA mini kit, without cell sorting. Surgical resection was performed in China between 2015 and 2016 on about 5 patients with histopathologically diagnosed primary liver carcinoma. Chronic HBV infection was present in the patients, and the patients were treatment-naive at sampling. Each tumor was sampled at five spatially separated regions: the tumor centre plus the superior, inferior, left-lateral and right-lateral poles. More than 85% viable tumor cells were found by histology in every tumor sample. Fresh tumor and adjacent tissue pieces were bisected, with one half stored in RNAlater at -80 degrees C and the other half sent for histology. For this chain, trimming is 6 bases at the V end and 6 bases at the J end, and the number of junction bases without a gene match is 10. The CDR3 runs 15 amino acids, cysteine and phenylalanine included. The entry retains the CDR3 DNA only, 45 bases that are in frame from base 1. CDR1 and CDR2 were assigned from the germline V gene as SGHTA and FQGNSA.

In the case of this clonotype: Its specific antigen is unknown. Base qualities are missing; no much larger clone stands one base away.

The sequence was obtained from a man in his forties with primary liver carcinoma and hepatitis B virus infection. Recombination linked TRBV7-2 to TRBJ2-1, with 8 junctional bases fitting TRBD2. The sample consisted of liver tumor tissue from sampling region 3. The cell subset or site label corresponds to: tumor region T3, left-lateral pole. The CDR3 region: CASRPPGLVGNEQFF. The DNA sequence is as follows: TGTGCCAGCAGGCCCCCGGGACTAGTGGGCAATGAGCAGTTCTTC.